This TCR beta chain was identified in a study of blood T cell repertoires in COVID-19. Study-level background: COVID-19 samples collected from the United States, Italy and Spain covered acute and convalescent phases. PBMCs, B-cell-depleted T cells, or T cells provided the cDNA or gDNA that made up the material.

Under the authors' procedure: Amplification from reference gene primers served as the basis for estimated nucleated cell counts. Assay: immunoSEQ multiplex PCR; the TCRdb copy retains only in-frame clones and omits some. Clonal size and the V and J genes are those of that table, whereas D and trimming came from the DNA. The sample has roughly 400,000 clones, around 87% seen once. A Seattle source enrolled patients during active infection and followed them longitudinally. This sequence was found in a woman aged 60-70 years with COVID-19, enrolled during active disease. The material sequenced was peripheral blood.

The CDR3 reads CASSFGVTTNEKLFF. CDR3 in DNA: TGCGCCAGCAGCTTCGGGGTTACAACTAATGAAAAACTGTTTTTT. This chain joins TRBV5-1 and TRBJ1-4, with D unclear. The germline CDR1 and CDR2 sequences are SGHRS and YFSETQ. The ends were cut back, 2 bases at V and 0 bases at J, with 8 bases in the middle. The CDR3 loop spans 15 amino acids.